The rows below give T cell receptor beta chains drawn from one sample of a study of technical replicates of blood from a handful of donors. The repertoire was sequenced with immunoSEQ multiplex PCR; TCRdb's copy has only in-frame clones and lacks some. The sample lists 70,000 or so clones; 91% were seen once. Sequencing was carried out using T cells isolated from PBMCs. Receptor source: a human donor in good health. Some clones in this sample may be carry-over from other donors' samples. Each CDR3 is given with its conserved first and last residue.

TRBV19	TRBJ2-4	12	CASSARGDIQYF
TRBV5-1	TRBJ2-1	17	CASSYSLSGSSYNEQFF
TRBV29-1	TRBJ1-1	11	CSVSLNTEAFF
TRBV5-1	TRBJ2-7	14	CASQTSGSQSEQYF
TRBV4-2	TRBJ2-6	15	CASSQRLSGANVLTF
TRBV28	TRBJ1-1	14	CASSLFDRGTEAFF
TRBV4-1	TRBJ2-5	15	CASSQGTVNQETQYF
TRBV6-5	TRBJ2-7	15	CASTSGAVSSYEQYF
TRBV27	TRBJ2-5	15	CASSSPGQGKGTQYF
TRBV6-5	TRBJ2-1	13	CASRTGAYNEQFF
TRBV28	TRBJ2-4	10	CANLKNIQYF
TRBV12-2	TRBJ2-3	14	CASRPRRSTDTQYF